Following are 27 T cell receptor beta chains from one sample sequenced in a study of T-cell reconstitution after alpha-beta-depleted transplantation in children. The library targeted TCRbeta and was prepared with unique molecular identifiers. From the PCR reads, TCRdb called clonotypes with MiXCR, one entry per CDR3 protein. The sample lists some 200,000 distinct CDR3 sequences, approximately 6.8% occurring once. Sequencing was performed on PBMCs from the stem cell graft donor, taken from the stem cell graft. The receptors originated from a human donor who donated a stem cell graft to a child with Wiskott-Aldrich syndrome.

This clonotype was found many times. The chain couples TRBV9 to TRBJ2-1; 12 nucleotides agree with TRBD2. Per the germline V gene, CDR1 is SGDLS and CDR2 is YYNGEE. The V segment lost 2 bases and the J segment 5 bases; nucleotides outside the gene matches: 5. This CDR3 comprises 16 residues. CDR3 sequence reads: CASSVGLAGSNNEQFF. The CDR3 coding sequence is TGTGCCAGCAGCGTGGGACTAGCGGGTTCAAACAATGAGCAGTTCTTC. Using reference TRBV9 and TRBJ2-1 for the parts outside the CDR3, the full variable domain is DSGVTQTPKHLITATGQRVTLRCSPRSGDLSVYWYQQSLDQGLQFLIQYYNGEERAKGNILERFSAQQFPDLHSELNLSSLELGDSALYFCASSVGLAGSNNEQFFGPGTRLTVL.

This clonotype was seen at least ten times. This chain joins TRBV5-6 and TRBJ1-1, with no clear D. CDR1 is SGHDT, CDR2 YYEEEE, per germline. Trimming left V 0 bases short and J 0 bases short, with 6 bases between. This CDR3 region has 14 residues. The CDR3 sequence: CASSLVGVNTEAFF. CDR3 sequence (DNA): TGTGCCAGCAGCTTGGTCGGGGTGAACACTGAAGCTTTCTTT.

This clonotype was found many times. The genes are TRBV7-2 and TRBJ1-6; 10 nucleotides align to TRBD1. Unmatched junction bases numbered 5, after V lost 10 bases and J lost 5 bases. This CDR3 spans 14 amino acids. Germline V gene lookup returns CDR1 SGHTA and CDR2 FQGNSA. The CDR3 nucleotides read TGTGCCACCCCGGGACAGGGGAATAATTCACCCCTCCACTTT. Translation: CATPGQGNNSPLHF.

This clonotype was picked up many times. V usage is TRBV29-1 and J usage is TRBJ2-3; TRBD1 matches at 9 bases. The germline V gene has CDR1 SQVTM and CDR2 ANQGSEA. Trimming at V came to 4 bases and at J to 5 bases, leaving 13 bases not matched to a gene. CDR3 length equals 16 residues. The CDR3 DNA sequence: TGCAGCGTTGCTGGAACCCGGGACAGGGTGATAGATACGCAGTATTTT. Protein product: CSVAGTRDRVIDTQYF.

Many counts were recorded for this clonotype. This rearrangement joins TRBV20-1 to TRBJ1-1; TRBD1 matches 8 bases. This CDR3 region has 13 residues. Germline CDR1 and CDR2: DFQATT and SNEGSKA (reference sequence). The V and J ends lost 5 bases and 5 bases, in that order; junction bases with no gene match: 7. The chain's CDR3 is CSAGRQGRTEAFF. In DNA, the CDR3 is TGCAGTGCTGGGAGACAGGGGAGGACTGAAGCTTTCTTT.

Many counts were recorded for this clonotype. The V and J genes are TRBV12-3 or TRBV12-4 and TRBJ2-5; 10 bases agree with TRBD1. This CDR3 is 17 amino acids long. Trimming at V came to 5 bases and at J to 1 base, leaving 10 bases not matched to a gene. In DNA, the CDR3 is TGTGCCAGCAGTGCTACTCCGGGACAGGGGAGCCAAGAGACCCAGTACTTC. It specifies CASSATPGQGSQETQYF.

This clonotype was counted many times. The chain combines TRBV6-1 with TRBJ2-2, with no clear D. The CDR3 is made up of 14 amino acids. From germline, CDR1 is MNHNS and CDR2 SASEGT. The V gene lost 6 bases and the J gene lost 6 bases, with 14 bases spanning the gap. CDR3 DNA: TGTGCCAGCAGCTCGATCCGGTTCCCCGGGGAGCTGTTTTTT. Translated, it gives CASSSIRFPGELFF.

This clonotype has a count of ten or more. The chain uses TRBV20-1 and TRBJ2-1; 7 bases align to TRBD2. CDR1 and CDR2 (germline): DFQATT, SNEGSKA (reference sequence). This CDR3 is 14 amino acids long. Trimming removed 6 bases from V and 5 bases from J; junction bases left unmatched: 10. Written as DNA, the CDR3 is TGCAGTGCCTTAAGCGGGACCGCCAACAATGAGCAGTTCTTC. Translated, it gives CSALSGTANNEQFF.

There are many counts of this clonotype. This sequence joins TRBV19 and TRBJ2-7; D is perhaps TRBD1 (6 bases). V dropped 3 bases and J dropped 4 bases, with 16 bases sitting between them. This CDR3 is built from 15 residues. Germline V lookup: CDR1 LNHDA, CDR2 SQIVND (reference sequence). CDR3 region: CASSIGGNARYEQYF. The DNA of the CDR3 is TGTGCCAGTAGTATTGGGGGCAACGCCCGATACGAGCAGTACTTC.

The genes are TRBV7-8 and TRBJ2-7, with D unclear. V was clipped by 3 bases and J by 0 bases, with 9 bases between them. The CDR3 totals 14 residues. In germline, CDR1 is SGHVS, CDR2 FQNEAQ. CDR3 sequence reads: CASSLRLSSYEQYF. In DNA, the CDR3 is TGTGCCAGCAGCTTGCGCCTCAGCTCCTACGAGCAGTACTTC.

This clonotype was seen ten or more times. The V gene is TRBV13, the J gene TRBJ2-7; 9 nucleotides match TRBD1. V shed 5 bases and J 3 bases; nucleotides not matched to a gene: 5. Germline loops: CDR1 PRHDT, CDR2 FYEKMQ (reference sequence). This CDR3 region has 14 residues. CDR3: CASSRGTGSYEQYF. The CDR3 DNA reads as TGTGCCAGCAGCAGAGGGACAGGGAGCTACGAGCAGTACTTC.

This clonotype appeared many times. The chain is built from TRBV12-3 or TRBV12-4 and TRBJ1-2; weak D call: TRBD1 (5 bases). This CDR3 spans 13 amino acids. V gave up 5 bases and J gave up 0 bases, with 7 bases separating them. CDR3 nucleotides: TGTGCCAGCAGTCTGGGACCTAACTATGGCTACACCTTC. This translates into CASSLGPNYGYTF.

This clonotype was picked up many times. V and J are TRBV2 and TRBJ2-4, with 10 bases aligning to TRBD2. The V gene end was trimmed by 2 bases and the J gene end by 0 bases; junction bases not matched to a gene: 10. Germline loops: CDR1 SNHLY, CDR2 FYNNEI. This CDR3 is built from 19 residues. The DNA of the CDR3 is TGTGCCAGCAGTGAACCAAGCGGGGGGGGAATGATAGCCAAAAACATTCAGTACTTC. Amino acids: CASSEPSGGGMIAKNIQYF.

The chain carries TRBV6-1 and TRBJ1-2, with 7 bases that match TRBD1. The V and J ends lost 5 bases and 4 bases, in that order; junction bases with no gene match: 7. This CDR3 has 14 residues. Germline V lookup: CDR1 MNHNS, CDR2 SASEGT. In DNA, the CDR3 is TGTGCCAGCAGTCCCCATGACAGGGCCTATGGCTACACCTTC. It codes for CASSPHDRAYGYTF.

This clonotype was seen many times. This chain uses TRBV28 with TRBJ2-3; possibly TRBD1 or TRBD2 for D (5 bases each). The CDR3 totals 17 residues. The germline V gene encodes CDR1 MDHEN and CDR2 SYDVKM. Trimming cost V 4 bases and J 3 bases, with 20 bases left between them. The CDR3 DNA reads TGTGCCAGCAGTTCCCCTTTGGGACGGTGGGGGACAGATACGCAGTATTTT. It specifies CASSSPLGRWGTDTQYF.

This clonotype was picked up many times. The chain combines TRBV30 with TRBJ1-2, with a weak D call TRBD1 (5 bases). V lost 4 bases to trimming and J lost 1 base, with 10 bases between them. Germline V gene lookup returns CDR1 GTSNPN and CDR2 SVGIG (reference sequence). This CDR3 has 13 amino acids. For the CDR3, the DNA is TGTGCCTGGAAAGAGGGACGTAACTATGGCTACACCTTC. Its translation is CAWKEGRNYGYTF.

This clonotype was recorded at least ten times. The chain's CDR3 is CSAVRGHTEAFF. CDR3 nucleotides: TGCAGTGCTGTTAGGGGGCACACTGAAGCTTTCTTT. This sequence joins TRBV20-1 and TRBJ1-1; 7 nucleotides line up with TRBD1. V lost 5 bases, J lost 3 bases, and 3 bases stayed unmatched. The CDR3 runs to 12 residues. CDR1 is DFQATT and CDR2 is SNEGSKA in the germline V gene (reference sequence).

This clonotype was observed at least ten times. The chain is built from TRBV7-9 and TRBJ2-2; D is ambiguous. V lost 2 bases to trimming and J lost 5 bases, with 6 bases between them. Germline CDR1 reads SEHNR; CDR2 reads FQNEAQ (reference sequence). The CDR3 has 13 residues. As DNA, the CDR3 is TGTGCCAGCAGCTTAATAGGGACCGGGGAGCTGTTTTTT. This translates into CASSLIGTGELFF.

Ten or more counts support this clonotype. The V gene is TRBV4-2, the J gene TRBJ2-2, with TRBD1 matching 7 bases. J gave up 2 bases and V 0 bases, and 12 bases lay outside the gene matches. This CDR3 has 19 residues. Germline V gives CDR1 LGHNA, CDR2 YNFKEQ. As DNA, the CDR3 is TGTGCCAGCAGCCAAGATTCTCATTTCGGGACAGCCAACACCGGGGAGCTGTTTTTT. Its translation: CASSQDSHFGTANTGELFF.

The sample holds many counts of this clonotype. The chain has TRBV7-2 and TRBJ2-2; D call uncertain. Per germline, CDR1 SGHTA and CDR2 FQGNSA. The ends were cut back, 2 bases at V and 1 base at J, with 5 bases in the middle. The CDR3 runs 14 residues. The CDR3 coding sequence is TGTGCCAGCAGCTTAAAGAAGAACACCGGGGAGCTGTTTTTT. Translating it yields CASSLKKNTGELFF.

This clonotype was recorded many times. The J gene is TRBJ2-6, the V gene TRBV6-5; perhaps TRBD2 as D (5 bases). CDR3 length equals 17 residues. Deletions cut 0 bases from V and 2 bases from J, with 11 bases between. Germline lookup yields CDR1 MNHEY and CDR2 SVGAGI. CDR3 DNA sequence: TGTGCCAGCAGTTACTCGATGTGGGGAGCTGGGGCCAACGTCCTGACTTTC. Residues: CASSYSMWGAGANVLTF.

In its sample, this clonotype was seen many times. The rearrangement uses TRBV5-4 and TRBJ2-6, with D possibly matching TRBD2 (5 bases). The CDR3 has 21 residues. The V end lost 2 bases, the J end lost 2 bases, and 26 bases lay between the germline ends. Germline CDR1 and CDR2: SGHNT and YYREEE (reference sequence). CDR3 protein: CASSFSRVSSPLETGANVLTF. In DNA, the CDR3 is TGTGCCAGCAGCTTTTCGAGGGTTAGTTCCCCCCTCGAAACTGGGGCCAACGTCCTGACTTTC.

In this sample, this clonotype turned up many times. The CDR3 bases are TGTGCCAGCAGTACGATTGAGGGTCGGGGCAATCAGCCCCAGCATTTT. Translation gives CASSTIEGRGNQPQHF. The chain is built from TRBV28 and TRBJ1-5; D gene unclear. The V end lost 5 bases, the J end lost 2 bases, and 16 bases lay between the germline ends. Germline V gives CDR1 MDHEN, CDR2 SYDVKM. The CDR3 consists of 16 residues.

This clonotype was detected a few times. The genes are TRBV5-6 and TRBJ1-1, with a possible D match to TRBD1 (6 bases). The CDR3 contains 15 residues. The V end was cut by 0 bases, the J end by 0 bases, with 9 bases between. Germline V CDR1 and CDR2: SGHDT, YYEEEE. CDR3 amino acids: CASSLEGGLNTEAFF. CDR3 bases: TGTGCCAGCAGCTTGGAAGGGGGTTTGAACACTGAAGCTTTCTTT.

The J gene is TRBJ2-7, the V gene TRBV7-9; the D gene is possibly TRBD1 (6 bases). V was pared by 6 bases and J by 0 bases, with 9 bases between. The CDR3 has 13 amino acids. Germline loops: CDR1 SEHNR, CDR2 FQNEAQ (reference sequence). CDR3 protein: CASRLDSSYEQYF. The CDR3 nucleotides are TGTGCCAGCAGATTGGACAGCTCCTACGAGCAGTACTTC.

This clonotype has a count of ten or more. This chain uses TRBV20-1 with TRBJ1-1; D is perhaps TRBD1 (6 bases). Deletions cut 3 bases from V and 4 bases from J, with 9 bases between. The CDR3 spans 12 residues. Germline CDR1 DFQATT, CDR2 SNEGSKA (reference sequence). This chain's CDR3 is CSARGGSTEAFF. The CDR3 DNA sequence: TGCAGTGCTAGGGGGGGCAGCACTGAAGCTTTCTTT.

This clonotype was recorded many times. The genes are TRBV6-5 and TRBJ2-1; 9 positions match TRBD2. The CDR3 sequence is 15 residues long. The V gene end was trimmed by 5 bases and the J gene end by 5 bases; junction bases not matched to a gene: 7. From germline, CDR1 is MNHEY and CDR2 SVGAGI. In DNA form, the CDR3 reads TGTGCCAGCAGTACCGGACTAGCGCCGAACAATGAGCAGTTCTTC. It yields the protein CASSTGLAPNNEQFF.